These 10 T cell receptor beta chains came from one sample sequenced in a study of shared clonotypes between healthy human individuals. Method: immunoSEQ multiplex PCR; TCRdb's copy keeps in-frame clones and lacks some. The sample shows about 2.4 million clones, 93% of them seen only once. Sequenced: naive CD4+ T cells from PBMCs. As to subset: CD45RA+ positively selected. These receptors all stem from a man younger than 35 in good health. Some clones in this sample may be carry-over from other donors' samples.

CDR3 coding DNA: TGTGCCAGCAGCTTAATAGAACCGGGACAGTCATACGAGCAGTACTTC. It encodes CASSLIEPGQSYEQYF. This sequence joins TRBV13 and TRBJ2-7, with 7 bases aligning to TRBD1. V was pared by 2 bases and J by 4 bases, with 11 bases of the junction left unmatched. Germline V gene lookup returns CDR1 PRHDT and CDR2 FYEKMQ (reference sequence). CDR3 length: 16 residues.

CDR3 sequence reads: CASRAGQGERNFGELFF. The CDR3 nucleotides are TGTGCCAGCAGAGCTGGACAGGGAGAACGGAATTTCGGGGAGCTGTTTTTT. The J gene is TRBJ2-2, the V gene TRBV25-1, with 8 bases aligning to TRBD1. Germline V lookup: CDR1 MGHDK, CDR2 SYGVNS. This CDR3 is built from 17 residues. After removal of 6 bases from V and 7 bases from J, the junction contained 16 bases not matched to a gene.

V is TRBV7-9 and J is TRBJ2-5; D perhaps matches TRBD1 (6 bases). Germline-derived CDR1 and CDR2 are SEHNR and FQNEAQ (reference sequence). The CDR3 totals 19 residues. V gave up 4 bases and J gave up 2 bases, with 26 bases separating them. The CDR3 bases are TGTGCCAGCAGCTCTAAATTTGGGTTCAGTGACAGGTATCAAGAGACCCAGTACTTC. This translates into CASSSKFGFSDRYQETQYF.

This chain connects TRBV7-2 to TRBJ1-2, with a tentative D call TRBD1 (5 bases). This CDR3 has 17 amino acids. Germline values: CDR1 SGHTA, CDR2 FQGNSA. The V end lost 2 bases, the J end lost 8 bases, and 24 bases lay between the germline ends. CDR3 nucleotide sequence: TGTGCCAGCAGCTTATCCCACCCCCAGGGACCGTTCGAGGGCTACACCTTC. Amino acid sequence: CASSLSHPQGPFEGYTF.

The chain is built from TRBV6-1 and TRBJ2-7; possible D gene TRBD2, 5 bases. Trimming pared 8 bases from V and 3 bases from J, leaving 20 bases between. The germline CDR1 and CDR2 sequences are MNHNS and SASEGT. This CDR3 region has 15 residues. The CDR3 DNA is TGTGCCAGCGGGGTCGGGGTGGCGAGCGGCTACGAGCAGTACTTC. This encodes CASGVGVASGYEQYF.

The J gene is TRBJ2-7, the V gene TRBV15, with D unresolved. Germline V gene sequence: CDR1 LNHNV, CDR2 YYDKDF (reference sequence). The V gene lost 2 bases and the J gene lost 4 bases, with 12 bases spanning the gap. The CDR3 runs to 14 residues. CDR3 sequence: CATSRMALNYEQYF. In DNA, the CDR3 is TGTGCCACCAGCAGAATGGCCCTCAATTACGAGCAGTACTTC.

The chain couples TRBV18 to TRBJ2-5, with a tentative D call TRBD1 (7 bases). Germline V lookup: CDR1 KGHSH, CDR2 LQKENI. Trimming stripped 2 bases from V and 5 bases from J, with 18 bases between. This CDR3 has 16 residues. The CDR3 nucleotides are TGTGCCAGCTCACCATCCCTGGGAGGACAGGAGGAGACCCAGTACTTC. Amino acid sequence: CASSPSLGGQEETQYF.

This clone has only one observation. V is TRBV28 and J is TRBJ2-3; D gene ambiguous. V was trimmed by 2 bases and J by 1 base, leaving 10 bases between them. The CDR3 is 15 residues long. Germline V gives CDR1 MDHEN, CDR2 SYDVKM. CDR3 protein: CASSLRQVRTDTQYF. CDR3 DNA sequence: TGTGCCAGCAGTTTAAGGCAGGTCCGCACAGATACGCAGTATTTT.

The chain has TRBV6-1 and TRBJ1-2; D gene uncertain. The germline gives CDR1 MNHNS, CDR2 SASEGT. The CDR3 loop spans 13 amino acids. V lost 2 bases and J 3 bases, leaving 7 bases between the germline ends. The CDR3 protein is CASSESHHYGYTF. In DNA, the CDR3 is TGTGCCAGCAGTGAATCCCATCACTATGGCTACACCTTC.

The chain carries TRBV5-1 and TRBJ2-7, with a possible D match to TRBD1 (5 bases). V was clipped by 1 base and J by 7 bases, with 12 bases between them. The CDR3 is made up of 13 amino acids. Germline V gene sequence: CDR1 SGHRS, CDR2 YFSETQ. The DNA for the CDR3 is TGCGCCAGCAGCTTGAGTGGGGCTGAGGAGCAGTACTTC. This codes for CASSLSGAEEQYF. Variable domain in full (rest from reference TRBV5-1 and TRBJ2-7): KAGVTQTPRYLIKTRGQQVTLSCSPISGHRSVSWYQQTPGQGLQFLFEYFSETQRNKGNFPGRFSGRQFSNSRSEMNVSTLELGDSALYLCASSLSGAEEQYFGPGTRLTVT.